A selection of T cell receptor beta chains follows, all from one sample in a study of T cells in Graves' hyperthyroidism and ophthalmopathy. TCRdb fed the multiplex PCR reads into MiXCR, producing one record per CDR3 protein. The table shows a few hundred thousand distinct CDR3 sequences, with 15% to 18% occurring only once. The sample comprised blood. The receptors originated from a woman aged 30 to 39 with Graves' hyperthyroidism. CDR3s include the opening cysteine and the closing phenylalanine or tryptophan. Size is stated for part of the rows, as once, few or many counts, or as a class when the clone is expanded.

v_call: TRBV13
clone_size: many
j_call: TRBJ1-5
cdr3_aa: CASSVDRDQPQHF

v_call: TRBV18
clone_size: .
j_call: TRBJ2-5
cdr3_aa: CASSTDHDWQETQYF

v_call: TRBV6-5
clone_size: many
j_call: TRBJ1-1
cdr3_aa: CASSYSMSVGVNTEAFF

v_call: TRBV2
clone_size: .
j_call: TRBJ2-7
cdr3_aa: CASSNKFRDEQYF

v_call: TRBV4-1
clone_size: .
j_call: TRBJ1-1
cdr3_aa: CASSRLGGTEASF

v_call: TRBV7-9
clone_size: many
j_call: TRBJ2-5
cdr3_aa: CASRTGGALETQYF

v_call: TRBV28
clone_size: many
j_call: TRBJ2-3
cdr3_aa: CASFGVLAGVRDTQYF

v_call: TRBV7-9
clone_size: many
j_call: TRBJ2-3
cdr3_aa: CASSLPPRLSAQYF

v_call: TRBV7-9
clone_size: many
j_call: TRBJ2-4
cdr3_aa: CASSLDGTGTNIQYF

v_call: TRBV27
clone_size: many
j_call: TRBJ1-1
cdr3_aa: CASSPGSTGPEAFF

v_call: TRBV4-1
clone_size: .
j_call: TRBJ2-1
cdr3_aa: CASSPTPLAGGSFRSYNEQFF

v_call: TRBV30
clone_size: .
j_call: TRBJ1-3
cdr3_aa: CAWTHISSSLFYGNTIYF

v_call: TRBV20-1
clone_size: many
j_call: TRBJ2-1
cdr3_aa: CSAARVYGGDEQFF